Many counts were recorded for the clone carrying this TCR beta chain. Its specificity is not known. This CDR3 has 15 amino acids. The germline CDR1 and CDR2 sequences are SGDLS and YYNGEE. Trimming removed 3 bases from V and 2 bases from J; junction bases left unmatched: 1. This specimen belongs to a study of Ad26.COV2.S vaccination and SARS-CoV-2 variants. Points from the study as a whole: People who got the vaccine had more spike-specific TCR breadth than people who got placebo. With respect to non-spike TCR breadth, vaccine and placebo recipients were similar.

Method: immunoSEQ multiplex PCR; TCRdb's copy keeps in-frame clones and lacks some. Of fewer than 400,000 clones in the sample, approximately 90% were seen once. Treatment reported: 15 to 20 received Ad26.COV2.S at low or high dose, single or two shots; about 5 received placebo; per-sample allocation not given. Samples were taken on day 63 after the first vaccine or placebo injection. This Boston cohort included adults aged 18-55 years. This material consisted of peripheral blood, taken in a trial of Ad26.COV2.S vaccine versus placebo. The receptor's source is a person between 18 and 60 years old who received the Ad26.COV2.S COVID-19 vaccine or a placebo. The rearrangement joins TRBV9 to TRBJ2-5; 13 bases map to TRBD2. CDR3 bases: TGTGCCAGCAGCGGGACTAGCGGGGGACAAGAGACCCAGTACTTC. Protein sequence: CASSGTSGGQETQYF.